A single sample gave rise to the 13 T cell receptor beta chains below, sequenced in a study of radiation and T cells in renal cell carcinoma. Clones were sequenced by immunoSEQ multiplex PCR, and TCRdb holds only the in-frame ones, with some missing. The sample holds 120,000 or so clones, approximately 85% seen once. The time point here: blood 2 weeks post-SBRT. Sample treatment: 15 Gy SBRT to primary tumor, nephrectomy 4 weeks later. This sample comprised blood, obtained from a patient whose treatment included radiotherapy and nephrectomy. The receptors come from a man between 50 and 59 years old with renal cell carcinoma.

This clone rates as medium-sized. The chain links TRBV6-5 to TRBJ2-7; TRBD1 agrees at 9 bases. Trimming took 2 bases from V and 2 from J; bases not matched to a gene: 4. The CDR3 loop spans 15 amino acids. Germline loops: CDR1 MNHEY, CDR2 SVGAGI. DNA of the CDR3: TGTGCCAGCAGTTACGGACAGGGGCCGACCTACGAGCAGTACTTC. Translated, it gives CASSYGQGPTYEQYF.

CDR3 amino acids: CASSPGGGGTYEQYF. The CDR3, as DNA: TGTGCCAGCAGCCCAGGGGGCGGGGGTACCTACGAGCAGTACTTC. The chain couples TRBV9 to TRBJ2-7; D is perhaps TRBD1 (8 bases). Germline loops: CDR1 SGDLS, CDR2 YYNGEE. CDR3 length: 15 residues. V gave up 4 bases and J gave up 2 bases, with 16 bases separating them.

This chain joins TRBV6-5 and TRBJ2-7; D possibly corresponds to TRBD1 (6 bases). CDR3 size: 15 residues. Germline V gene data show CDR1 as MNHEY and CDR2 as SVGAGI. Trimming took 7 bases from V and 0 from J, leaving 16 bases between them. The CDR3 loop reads CASIAPGDSSYEQYF. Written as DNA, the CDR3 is TGTGCCAGCATCGCTCCAGGGGATAGCTCCTACGAGCAGTACTTC.

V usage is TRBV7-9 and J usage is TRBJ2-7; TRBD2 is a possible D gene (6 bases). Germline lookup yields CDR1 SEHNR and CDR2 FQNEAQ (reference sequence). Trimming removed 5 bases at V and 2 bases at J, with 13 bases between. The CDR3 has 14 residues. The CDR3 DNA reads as TGTGCCAGCAGCCCGTCCAGCGGGCCCTACGAGCAGTACTTC. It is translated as CASSPSSGPYEQYF. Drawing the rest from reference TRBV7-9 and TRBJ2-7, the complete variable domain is DTGVSQNPRHKITKRGQNVTFRCDPISEHNRLYWYRQTLGQGPEFLTYFQNEAQLEKSRLLSDRFSAERPKGSFSTLEIQRTEQGDSAMYLCASSPSSGPYEQYFGPGTRLTVT.

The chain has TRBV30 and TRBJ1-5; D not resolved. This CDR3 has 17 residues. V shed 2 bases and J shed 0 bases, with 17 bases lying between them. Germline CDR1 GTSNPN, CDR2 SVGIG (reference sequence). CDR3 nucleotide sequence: TGTGCCTGGAGTAAGGGCACTTATACTTATAGCAATCAGCCCCAGCATTTT. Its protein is CAWSKGTYTYSNQPQHF.

The CDR3 loop is CASSLEAGFYEQYF. Written as DNA, the CDR3 is TGTGCCAGCAGCTTAGAAGCAGGTTTCTACGAGCAGTACTTC. This sequence joins TRBV7-9 and TRBJ2-7; no definite D call. V lost 1 base, J lost 3 bases, and 10 bases lay in between. The CDR3 sequence is 14 residues long. Germline loops: CDR1 SEHNR, CDR2 FQNEAQ (reference sequence).

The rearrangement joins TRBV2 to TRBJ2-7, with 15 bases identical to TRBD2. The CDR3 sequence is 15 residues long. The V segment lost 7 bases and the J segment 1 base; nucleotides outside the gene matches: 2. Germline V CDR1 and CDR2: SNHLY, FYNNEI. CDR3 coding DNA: TGTGCCAGCATGGGGACTAGCGGGAGGTCCTACGAGCAGTACTTC. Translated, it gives CASMGTSGRSYEQYF. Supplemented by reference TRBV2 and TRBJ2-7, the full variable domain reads EPEVTQTPSHQVTQMGQEVILRCVPISNHLYFYWYRQILGQKVEFLVSFYNNEISEKSEIFDDQFSVERPDGSNFTLKIRSTKLEDSAMYFCASMGTSGRSYEQYFGPGTRLTVT.

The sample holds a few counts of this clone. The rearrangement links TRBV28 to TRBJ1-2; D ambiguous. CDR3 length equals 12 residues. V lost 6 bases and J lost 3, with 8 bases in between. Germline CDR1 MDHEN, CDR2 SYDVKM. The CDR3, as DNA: TGTGCCAGCAGCCCCCTATACTATGGCTACACCTTC. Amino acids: CASSPLYYGYTF.

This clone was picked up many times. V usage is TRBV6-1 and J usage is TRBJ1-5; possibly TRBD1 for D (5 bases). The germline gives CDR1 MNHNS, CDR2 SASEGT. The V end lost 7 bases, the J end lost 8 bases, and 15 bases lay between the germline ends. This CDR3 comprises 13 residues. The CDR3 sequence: CASKTTLGEPQHF. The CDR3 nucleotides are TGTGCCAGCAAAACGACGCTGGGGGAGCCCCAGCATTTT.

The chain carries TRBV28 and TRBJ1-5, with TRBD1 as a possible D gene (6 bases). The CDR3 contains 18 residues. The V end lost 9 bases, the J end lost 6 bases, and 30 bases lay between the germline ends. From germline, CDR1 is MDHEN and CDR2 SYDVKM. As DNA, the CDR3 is TGTGCCAGTCAGACTCGGCGCTATAACCAGGACAGAAGTCAGCCCCAGCATTTT. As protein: CASQTRRYNQDRSQPQHF. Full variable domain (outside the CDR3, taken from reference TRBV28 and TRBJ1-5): DVKVTQSSRYLVKRTGEKVFLECVQDMDHENMFWYRQDPGLGLRLIYFSYDVKMKEKGDIPEGYSVSREKKERFSLILESASTNQTSMYLCASQTRRYNQDRSQPQHFGDGTRLSIL.

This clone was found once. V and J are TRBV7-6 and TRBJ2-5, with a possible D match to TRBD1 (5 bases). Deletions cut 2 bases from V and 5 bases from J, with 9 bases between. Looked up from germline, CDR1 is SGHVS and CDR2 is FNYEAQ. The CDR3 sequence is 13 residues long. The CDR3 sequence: CASSLSGWETQYF. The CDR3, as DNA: TGTGCCAGCAGCTTATCAGGGTGGGAGACCCAGTACTTC.

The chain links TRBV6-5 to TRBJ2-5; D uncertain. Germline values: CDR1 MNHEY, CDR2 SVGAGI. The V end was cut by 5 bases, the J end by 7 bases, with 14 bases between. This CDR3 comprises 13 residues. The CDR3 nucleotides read TGTGCCAGCAGTACCCGGGCCCCAGGGACCCAGTACTTC. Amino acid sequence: CASSTRAPGTQYF.

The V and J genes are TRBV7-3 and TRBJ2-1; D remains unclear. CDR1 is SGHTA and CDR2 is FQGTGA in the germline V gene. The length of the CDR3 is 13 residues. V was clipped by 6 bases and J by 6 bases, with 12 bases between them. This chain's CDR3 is CASSQILGNEQFF. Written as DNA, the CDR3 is TGTGCCAGCAGTCAAATACTGGGCAATGAGCAGTTCTTC.